These 10 T cell receptor beta chains originate from one sample sequenced in a study of shared clonotypes between healthy human individuals. Produced via immunoSEQ multiplex PCR; TCRdb's table is partial and in-frame only. Of roughly 680,000 clones in the sample, 72% were seen once. Material: memory CD4+ T cells sorted from blood. Subset here: CD45RA-negative fraction. These receptors all come from a woman between 25 and 40 years old in good health.

This chain uses TRBV29-1 with TRBJ2-7, with a possible D match to TRBD1 (6 bases). Per germline, CDR1 SQVTM and CDR2 ANQGSEA. Between the trimmed V and J ends, which lost 1 base and 4 bases, there was a span of 20 bases. CDR3 length: 16 amino acids. CDR3 bases: TGCAGCGTTGAAGCCTTAACAGGGCCCCGGAGGTACGAGCAGTACTTC. This gives the protein CSVEALTGPRRYEQYF.

V usage is TRBV4-2 and J usage is TRBJ2-6, with D uncertain. V was pared by 0 bases and J by 0 bases, with 9 bases between. The CDR3 covers 17 residues. Germline V gives CDR1 LGHNA, CDR2 YNFKEQ. DNA for the CDR3: TGTGCCAGCAGCCAAGATGCAACGTTCTCTGGGGCCAACGTCCTGACTTTC. It codes for CASSQDATFSGANVLTF.

This chain links TRBV28 with TRBJ2-7; D gene unclear. CDR3 size: 12 residues. The germline V gene encodes CDR1 MDHEN and CDR2 SYDVKM. The germline V and J ends were trimmed by 5 bases and 4 bases, with 9 bases remaining between them. The CDR3 region has the DNA TGTGCCAGCAGTCATTTAAGGTACGAGCAGTACTTC. Translating gives CASSHLRYEQYF.

The chain is built from TRBV10-2 and TRBJ2-7; maybe TRBD2 (6 bases). The CDR3 is made up of 15 amino acids. CDR1 and CDR2 from the germline V gene are WSHSY and SAAADI. Trimming removed 6 bases at V and 0 bases at J, with 15 bases between. Here the CDR3 DNA reads TGCGCCAGCAGAGACGAGGGAGGAGGCTCCTACGAGCAGTACTTC. Translating gives CASRDEGGGSYEQYF.

The rearrangement uses TRBV9 and TRBJ1-1; D call uncertain. Per the germline V gene, CDR1 is SGDLS and CDR2 is YYNGEE. The V gene lost 0 bases and the J gene lost 5 bases, with 11 bases spanning the gap. This CDR3 is built from 14 residues. CDR3 nucleotides: TGTGCCAGCAGCGTAGGTGGGGAGGAGACTGAAGCTTTCTTT. This encodes CASSVGGEETEAFF. The entire variable domain, with the rest obtained from reference TRBV9 and TRBJ1-1, is as follows: DSGVTQTPKHLITATGQRVTLRCSPRSGDLSVYWYQQSLDQGLQFLIQYYNGEERAKGNILERFSAQQFPDLHSELNLSSLELGDSALYFCASSVGGEETEAFFGQGTRLTVV.

This chain uses TRBV18 with TRBJ1-2, with 12 bases fitting TRBD1. J was trimmed by 4 bases and V by 3 bases; bases with no gene match: 15. Germline V gene data show CDR1 as KGHSH and CDR2 as LQKENI. The CDR3 totals 19 residues. This chain's CDR3 is CASSPYAPGQGAEGYGYTF. For the CDR3, the DNA is TGTGCCAGCTCACCCTACGCTCCGGGACAGGGGGCAGAGGGCTATGGCTACACCTTC. Full variable domain (rest looked up from reference TRBV18 and TRBJ1-2): NAGVMQNPRHLVRRRGQEARLRCSPMKGHSHVYWYRQLPEEGLKFMVYLQKENIIDESGMPKERFSAEFPKEGPSILRIQQVVRGDSAAYFCASSPYAPGQGAEGYGYTFGSGTRLTVV.

The rearrangement links TRBV6-4 to TRBJ2-3; D remains ambiguous. There are 14 residues in the CDR3. V lost 3 bases and J 2 bases, leaving 9 bases between the germline ends. Germline CDR1 reads MRHNA; CDR2 reads SNTAGT. The CDR3 reads CASSETSFTDTQYF. The CDR3 bases are TGTGCCAGCAGTGAGACCTCCTTCACAGATACGCAGTATTTT.

This clone has a handful of counts. V gene TRBV7-2 combines with J gene TRBJ2-2; 7 bases agree with TRBD1. Trimming removed 4 bases from V and 0 bases from J; junction bases left unmatched: 5. The CDR3 consists of 16 residues. Per the germline V gene, CDR1 is SGHTA and CDR2 is FQGNSA. In DNA, the CDR3 is TGTGCCAGCAGCTCTAGACAGGGCTCGAACACCGGGGAGCTGTTTTTT. Translated: CASSSRQGSNTGELFF.

Only a few counts were recorded for this clone. The chain links TRBV6-6 to TRBJ2-5; D ambiguous. The J call may be mistaken, given a closer DNA end match to TRBJ2-7. CDR1 MNHNY and CDR2 SVGAGI come from the germline V gene (reference sequence). The CDR3 sequence is 11 residues long. As DNA, the CDR3 is TGTGCCAGCAGTTACCTGAACGAGCAGTACTTC. It codes for CASSYLNEQYF.

The chain combines TRBV29-1 with TRBJ2-7; tentatively, D is TRBD2 (7 bases). V was clipped by 3 bases and J by 9 bases, with 24 bases between them. CDR1 is SQVTM and CDR2 is ANQGSEA in the germline V gene. This CDR3 has 15 residues. The CDR3 sequence is CSVDSEGGGGFRQYF. CDR3 DNA sequence: TGCAGCGTTGACTCGGAAGGCGGGGGCGGTTTTAGGCAGTACTTC.